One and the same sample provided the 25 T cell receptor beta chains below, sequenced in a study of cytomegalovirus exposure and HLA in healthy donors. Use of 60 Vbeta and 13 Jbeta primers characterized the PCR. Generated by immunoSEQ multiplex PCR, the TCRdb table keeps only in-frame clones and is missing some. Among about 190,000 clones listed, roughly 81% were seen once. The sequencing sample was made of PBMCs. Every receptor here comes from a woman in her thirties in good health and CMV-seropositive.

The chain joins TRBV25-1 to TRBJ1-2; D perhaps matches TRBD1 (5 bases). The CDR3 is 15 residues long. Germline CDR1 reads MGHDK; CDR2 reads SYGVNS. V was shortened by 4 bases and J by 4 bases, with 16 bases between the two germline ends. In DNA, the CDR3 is TGTGCCAGCAGTGCCCCTGGGGGGGAACTCTATGGCTACACCTTC. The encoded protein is CASSAPGGELYGYTF.

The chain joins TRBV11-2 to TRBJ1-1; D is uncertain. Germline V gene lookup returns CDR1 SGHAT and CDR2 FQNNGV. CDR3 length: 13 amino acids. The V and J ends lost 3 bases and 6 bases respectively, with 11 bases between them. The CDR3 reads CASSFIEAAEAFF. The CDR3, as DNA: TGTGCCAGCAGCTTTATTGAGGCGGCTGAAGCTTTCTTT. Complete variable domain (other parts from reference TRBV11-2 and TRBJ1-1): EAGVAQSPRYKIIEKRQSVAFWCNPISGHATLYWYQQILGQGPKLLIQFQNNGVVDDSQLPKDRFSAERLKGVDSTLKIQPAKLEDSAVYLCASSFIEAAEAFFGQGTRLTVV.

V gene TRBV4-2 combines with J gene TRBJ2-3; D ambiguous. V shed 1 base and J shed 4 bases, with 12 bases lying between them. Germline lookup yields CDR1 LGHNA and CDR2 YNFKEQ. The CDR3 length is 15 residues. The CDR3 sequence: CASSQASYLPDTQYF. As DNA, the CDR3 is TGTGCCAGCAGCCAAGCCAGTTATCTCCCAGATACGCAGTATTTT.

CDR3 in DNA: TGTGCCAGCAGGCGGACAGGGATTGAAGCTTTCTTT. It codes for CASRRTGIEAFF. The genes are TRBV2 and TRBJ1-1; 8 nucleotides agree with TRBD1. Trimming at V came to 6 bases and at J to 7 bases, leaving 4 bases not matched to a gene. The CDR3 totals 12 residues. From germline, CDR1 is SNHLY and CDR2 FYNNEI.

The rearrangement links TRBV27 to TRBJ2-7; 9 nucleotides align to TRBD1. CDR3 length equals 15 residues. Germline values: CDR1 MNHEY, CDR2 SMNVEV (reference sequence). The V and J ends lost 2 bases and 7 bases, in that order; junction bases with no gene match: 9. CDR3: CASSLNRGRLWEQYF. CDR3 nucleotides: TGTGCCAGCAGTTTAAACAGGGGGCGATTGTGGGAGCAGTACTTC.

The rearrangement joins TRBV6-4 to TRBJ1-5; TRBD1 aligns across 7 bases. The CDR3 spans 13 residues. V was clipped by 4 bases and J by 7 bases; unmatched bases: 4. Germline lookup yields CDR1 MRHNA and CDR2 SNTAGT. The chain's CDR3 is CASSADRVQPQHF. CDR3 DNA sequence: TGTGCCAGCAGTGCTGACAGGGTACAGCCCCAGCATTTT.

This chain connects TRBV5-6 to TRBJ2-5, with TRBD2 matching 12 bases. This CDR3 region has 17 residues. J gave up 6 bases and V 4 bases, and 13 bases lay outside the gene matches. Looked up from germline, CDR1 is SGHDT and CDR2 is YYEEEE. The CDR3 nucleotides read TGTGCCAGCAGCCCCCTTGGACTAGCGGGACCAACACAGACCCAGTACTTC. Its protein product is CASSPLGLAGPTQTQYF.

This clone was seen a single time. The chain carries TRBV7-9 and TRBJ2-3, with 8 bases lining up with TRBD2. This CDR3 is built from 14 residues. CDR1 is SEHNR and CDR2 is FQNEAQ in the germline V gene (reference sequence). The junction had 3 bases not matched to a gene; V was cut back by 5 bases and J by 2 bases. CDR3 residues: CASSPGLATDTQYF. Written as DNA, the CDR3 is TGTGCCAGCAGCCCCGGACTAGCCACAGATACGCAGTATTTT.

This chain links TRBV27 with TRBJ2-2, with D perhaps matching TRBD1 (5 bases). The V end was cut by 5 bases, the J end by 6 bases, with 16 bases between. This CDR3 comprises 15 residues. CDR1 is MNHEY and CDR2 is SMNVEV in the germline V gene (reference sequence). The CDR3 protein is CASSLDSSPSGELFF. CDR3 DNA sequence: TGTGCCAGCAGTCTCGACAGCAGTCCATCCGGGGAGCTGTTTTTT.

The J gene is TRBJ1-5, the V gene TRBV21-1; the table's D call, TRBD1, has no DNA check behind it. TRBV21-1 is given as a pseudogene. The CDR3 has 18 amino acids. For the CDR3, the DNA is TGTGCCAGCAGCAAAGGGGGACCAGACAGGGCGGGCAATCAGCCCCAGCATTTT. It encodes CASSKGGPDRAGNQPQHF.

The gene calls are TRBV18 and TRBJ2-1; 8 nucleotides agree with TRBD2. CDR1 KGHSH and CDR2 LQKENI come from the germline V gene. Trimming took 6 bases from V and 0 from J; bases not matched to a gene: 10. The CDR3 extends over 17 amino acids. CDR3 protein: CASSLQSGTSSYNEQFF. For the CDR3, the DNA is TGTGCCAGCTCCCTTCAATCCGGGACTAGCTCCTACAATGAGCAGTTCTTC.

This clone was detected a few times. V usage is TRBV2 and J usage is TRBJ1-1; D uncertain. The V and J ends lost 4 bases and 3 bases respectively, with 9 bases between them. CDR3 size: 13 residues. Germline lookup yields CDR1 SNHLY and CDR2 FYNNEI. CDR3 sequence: CASSGESYTEAFF. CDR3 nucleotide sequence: TGTGCCAGCAGTGGCGAATCTTACACTGAAGCTTTCTTT.

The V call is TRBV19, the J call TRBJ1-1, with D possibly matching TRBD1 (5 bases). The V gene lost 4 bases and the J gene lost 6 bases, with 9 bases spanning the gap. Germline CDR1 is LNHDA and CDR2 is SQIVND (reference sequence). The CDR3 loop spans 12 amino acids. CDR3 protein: CASSTRASEAFF. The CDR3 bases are TGTGCCAGTAGTACCAGGGCTTCTGAAGCTTTCTTT.

The CDR3 spells CASSLAGGDQPQHF. The CDR3 DNA reads as TGTGCCAGCTCTCTCGCAGGGGGCGATCAGCCCCAGCATTTT. The J gene is TRBJ1-5, the V gene TRBV6-1; 8 bases match TRBD1. CDR3 length: 14 amino acids. CDR1 is MNHNS and CDR2 is SASEGT in the germline V gene. J lost 5 bases, V lost 8 bases, and 8 bases had no gene match.

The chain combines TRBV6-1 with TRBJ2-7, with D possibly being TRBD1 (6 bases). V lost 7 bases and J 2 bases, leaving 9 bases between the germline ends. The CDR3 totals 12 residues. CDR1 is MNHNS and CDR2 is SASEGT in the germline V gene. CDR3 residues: CASTGVAYEQYF. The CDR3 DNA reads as TGTGCCAGCACAGGGGTCGCCTACGAGCAGTACTTC.

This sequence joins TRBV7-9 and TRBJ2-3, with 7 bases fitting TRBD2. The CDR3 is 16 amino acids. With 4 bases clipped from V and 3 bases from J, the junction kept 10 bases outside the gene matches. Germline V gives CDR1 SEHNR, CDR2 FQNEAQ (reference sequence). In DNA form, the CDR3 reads TGTGCCAGCAGCTCGCTACTAGCGAGCCAGACAGATACGCAGTATTTT. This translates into CASSSLLASQTDTQYF.

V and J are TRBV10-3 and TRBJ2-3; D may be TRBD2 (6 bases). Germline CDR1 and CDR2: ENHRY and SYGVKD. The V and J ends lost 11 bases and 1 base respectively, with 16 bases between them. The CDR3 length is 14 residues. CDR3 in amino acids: CALRRASGTDTQYF. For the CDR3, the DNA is TGTGCCTTAAGAAGGGCTAGCGGCACAGATACGCAGTATTTT.

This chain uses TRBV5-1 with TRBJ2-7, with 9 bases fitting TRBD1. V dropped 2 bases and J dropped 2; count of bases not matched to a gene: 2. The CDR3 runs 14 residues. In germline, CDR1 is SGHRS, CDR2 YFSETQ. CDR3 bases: TGCGCCAGCAGCTTCCGGACAGGGGCCTACGAGCAGTACTTC. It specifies CASSFRTGAYEQYF.

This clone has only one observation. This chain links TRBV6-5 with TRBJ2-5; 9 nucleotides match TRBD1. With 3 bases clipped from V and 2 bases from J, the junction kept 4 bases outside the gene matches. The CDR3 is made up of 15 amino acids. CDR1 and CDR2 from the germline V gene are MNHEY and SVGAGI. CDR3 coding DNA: TGTGCCAGCAGTTATGCCGGGACAGGGCAAGAGACCCAGTACTTC. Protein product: CASSYAGTGQETQYF.

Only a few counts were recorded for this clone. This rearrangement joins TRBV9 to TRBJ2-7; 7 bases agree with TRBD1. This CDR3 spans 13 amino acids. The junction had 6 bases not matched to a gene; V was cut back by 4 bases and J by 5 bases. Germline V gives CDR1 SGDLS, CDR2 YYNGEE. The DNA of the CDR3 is TGTGCCAGCAGCCTTACAGGGGTGAACGAGCAGTACTTC. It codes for CASSLTGVNEQYF. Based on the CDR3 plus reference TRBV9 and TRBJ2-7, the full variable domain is DSGVTQTPKHLITATGQRVTLRCSPRSGDLSVYWYQQSLDQGLQFLIQYYNGEERAKGNILERFSAQQFPDLHSELNLSSLELGDSALYFCASSLTGVNEQYFGPGTRLTVT.

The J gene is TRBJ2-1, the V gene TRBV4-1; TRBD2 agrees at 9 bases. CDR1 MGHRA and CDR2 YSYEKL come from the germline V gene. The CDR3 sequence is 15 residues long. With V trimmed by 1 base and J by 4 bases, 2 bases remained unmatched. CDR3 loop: CASSQGSGSYNEQFF. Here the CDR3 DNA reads TGCGCCAGCAGCCAAGGTAGCGGGAGTTACAATGAGCAGTTCTTC.

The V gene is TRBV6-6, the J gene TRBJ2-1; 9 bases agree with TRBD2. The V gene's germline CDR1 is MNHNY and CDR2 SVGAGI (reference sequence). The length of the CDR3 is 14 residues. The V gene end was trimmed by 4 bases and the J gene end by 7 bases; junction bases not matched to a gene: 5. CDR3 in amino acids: CASSSSGRSNEQFF. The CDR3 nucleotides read TGTGCCAGCAGTTCAAGCGGGAGGTCGAATGAGCAGTTCTTC.

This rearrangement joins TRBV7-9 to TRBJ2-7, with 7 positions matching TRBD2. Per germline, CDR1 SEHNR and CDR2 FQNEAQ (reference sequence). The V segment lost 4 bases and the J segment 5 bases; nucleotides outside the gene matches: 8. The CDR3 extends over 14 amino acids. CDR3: CASSSWLAGDEQYF. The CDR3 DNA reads TGTGCCAGCAGCTCTTGGTTGGCGGGGGACGAGCAGTACTTC.

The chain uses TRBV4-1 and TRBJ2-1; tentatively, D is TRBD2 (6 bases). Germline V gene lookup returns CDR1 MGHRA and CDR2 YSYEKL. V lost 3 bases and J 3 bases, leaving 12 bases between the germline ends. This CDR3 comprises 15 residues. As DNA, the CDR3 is TGCGCCAGCAGCCAGGAGGGAGCTAACTACAATGAGCAGTTCTTC. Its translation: CASSQEGANYNEQFF.

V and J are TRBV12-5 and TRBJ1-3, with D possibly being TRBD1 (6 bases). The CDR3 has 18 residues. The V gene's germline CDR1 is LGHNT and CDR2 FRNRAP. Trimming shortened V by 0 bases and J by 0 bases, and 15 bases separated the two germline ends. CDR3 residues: CASGLVPWDKSSGNTIYF. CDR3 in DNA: TGTGCTAGTGGTTTGGTTCCCTGGGACAAAAGCTCTGGAAACACCATATATTTT.